This TCR beta chain is drawn from a study of shared T cell receptors in the human thymus. Libraries were prepared by immunoSEQ multiplex PCR; TCRdb keeps only in-frame clonotypes and omits some of them. The table has some 760,000 clones, 75% to 90% seen once; the top ten hold 0.0095% to 0.011%. This same sample was also taken into another study, of human thymus T cells.

The receptor was derived from a girl less than two years old with a congenital heart defect. Sequencing was carried out using thymocytes.

This chain's CDR3 is CASSFRASGGTDTQYF. CDR3 sequence (DNA): TGCGCCAGCAGCTTTCGCGCTAGCGGGGGCACAGATACGCAGTATTTT. This sequence joins TRBV5-1 and TRBJ2-3; 9 nucleotides line up with TRBD2. CDR3 size: 16 residues. The trim removed 2 bases at V and 1 base at J, leaving 5 bases unmatched. Germline V lookup: CDR1 SGHRS, CDR2 YFSETQ. Full variable domain (rest looked up from reference TRBV5-1 and TRBJ2-3): KAGVTQTPRYLIKTRGQQVTLSCSPISGHRSVSWYQQTPGQGLQFLFEYFSETQRNKGNFPGRFSGRQFSNSRSEMNVSTLELGDSALYLCASSFRASGGTDTQYFGPGTRLTVL.